This T cell receptor beta chain was captured by sequencing in a study of beta chain features in type 1 diabetes. Germline CDR1 LGHNA, CDR2 YNFKEQ. The CDR3 has 16 amino acids. V was clipped by 1 base and J by 1 base; unmatched bases: 5. Since all of the isolated RNA was reverse transcribed, expressed TCRB transcripts were what got sequenced. The protocol was immunoSEQ multiplex PCR, while the TCRdb copy is restricted to in-frame clones and leaves out a portion. Here the sample spans 300,000 to 400,000 clones, 6.5% to 10% being singletons. The chain has TRBV4-2 and TRBJ1-2; 8 nucleotides line up with TRBD1. Material: central memory CD4+ T cells from blood. The sequence derives from a woman under 30 in good health. The DNA for the CDR3 is TGTGCCAGCAGCCAAGCTCCGGGACAGGATAACTATGGCTACACCTTC. Protein product: CASSQAPGQDNYGYTF.